This TCR beta chain was sequenced during a study of vaccination and CD4 T cells after COVID-19 (dated by TCRdb to 2022 to 2024). In terms of the full investigation: Convalescent patients had a positive SARS-CoV-2 result on nasal swab PCR, and of these patients, several had mild disease and one had severe disease. Post-COVID blood samples were collected from convalescent patients a median of roughly 100 days after diagnosis, with a range of roughly 35 to 180 days. Post-vaccine blood samples were collected a median of about 72 days after the second vaccine dose, ranging from roughly 12 to 241 days. In approximately ten COVID-19 convalescent patients and a handful of infection-naive healthy vaccine recipients, the spike-specific CD4+ TCR repertoire before mRNA vaccination was compared with the repertoire after mRNA vaccination. Two doses of either the Pfizer-BioNTech BNT162b2 vaccine (n=8) or the Moderna mRNA-1273 vaccine (n=2) were administered to participants. Six males and four females were included in the convalescent cohort, with two Hispanic individuals, seven Caucasians, two Asians and one multiracial person represented.

Library preparation employed PCR. TCRdb records Illumina iSeq 100 as the sequencer. From the authors' description of their analysis: Non-productive sequences were removed, and CDR3s that did not start with C, did not end with F or W, or were shorter than 7 amino acids were discarded. CDR3 homology was assessed with Levenshtein distances (stringdist) and unrooted phylogenetic trees (ape) in R version 3.6.1. Through fastp at Q25 and MiXCR, TCRdb rebuilt clones from the public reads, retaining in-frame beta chains. Here each entry gathers all rows of one CDR3 protein and keeps the most common genes and DNA. TCRdb's processing, not the study's, gives the V and J calls here. The sample data list fewer than 20,000 distinct CDR3 sequences, and under 80% of these were observed just once. The biggest ten clones account for approximately 1% of the sample. About this clonotype: This clone's antigen is unknown. Base-call qualities are not available, and no considerably larger clone is one nucleotide away.

Positive SARS-CoV-2 PCR tests in the convalescent patients dated from March to December 2020, before Alpha, Beta and Delta variants emerged in the United States. PBMCs were separated from whole blood using Ficoll-Paque Plus gradient centrifugation and then either used fresh or cryopreserved at -140C. The investigation overall reported the following: Only a relatively small number of convalescent patients were included in the study, and early timepoints following natural infection were not analyzed. In convalescent patients, nearly all vaccine-specific clones (304 of 307) were found to be mono-reactive for SARS-CoV-2 spike rather than cross-reactive with common cold coronaviruses. In convalescent patients, a median around 90% of post-vaccine SARS-CoV-2-reactive clones were detected only after vaccination, suggesting vaccine-specific priming. The median count of SARS-CoV-2-reactive clonotypes went up from approximately 22 after infection to a few dozen after vaccination, although the change was not significant.

There are 15 amino acids in the CDR3, from cysteine to phenylalanine inclusive. Just CDR3 DNA is preserved here, 45 bases in frame from base 1. Relative to germline, V is 2 bases shorter and J is 4 bases shorter, with 11 bases between their ends. This receptor was identified in a human donor who had recovered from COVID-19. The material sequenced was CD4+ T cells from blood, taken before SARS-CoV-2 vaccination. The chain links TRBV12-3 or TRBV12-4 with TRBJ2-2; the D gene is perhaps TRBD1, from 6 matching bases. The DNA sequence is TGTGCCAGCAGTTTACAACAGGGCGGCACCGGGGAGCTGTTTTTT. Its product reads: CASSLQQGGTGELFF.